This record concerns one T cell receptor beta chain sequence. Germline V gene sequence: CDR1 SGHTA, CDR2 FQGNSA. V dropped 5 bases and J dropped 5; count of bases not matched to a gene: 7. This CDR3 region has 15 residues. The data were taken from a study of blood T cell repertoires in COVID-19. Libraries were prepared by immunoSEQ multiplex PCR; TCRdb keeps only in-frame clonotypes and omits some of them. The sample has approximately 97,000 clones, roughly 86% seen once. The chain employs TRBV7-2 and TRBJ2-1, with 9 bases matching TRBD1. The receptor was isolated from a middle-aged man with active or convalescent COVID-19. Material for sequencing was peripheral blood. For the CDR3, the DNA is TGTGCCAGCAGCCAAGCGGGACAGGGCAACAATGAGCAGTTCTTC. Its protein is CASSQAGQGNNEQFF.